This T cell receptor beta chain was captured by sequencing in a study of response to subunit inactivated influenza vaccine. On this clonotype itself: Its cognate antigen is unknown.

Germline V CDR1 and CDR2: MDHEN, SYDVKM. This CDR3 region has 12 residues. V lost 5 bases and J 7 bases, leaving 12 bases between the germline ends. General observations from the study: Each seasonal influenza vaccination, the authors suggested, recruits few new T cells.

One entry per CDR3 protein, called by TCRdb with MiXCR from the RT-PCR reads. The profile covers around 530,000 distinct CDR3 sequences, with about 12% appearing a single time and 10% to 13% taken by the ten largest. The chain combines TRBV28 with TRBJ2-7; D uncertain. This clonotype was sampled from a man in his fifties or sixties who received an inactivated influenza vaccine. Sequencing used PBMCs from blood, obtained on the day of vaccination. The CDR3 sequence: CASSINSREQYF. The CDR3 DNA follows: TGTGCCAGCAGTATTAACTCGCGGGAGCAGTACTTC.